This T cell receptor beta chain was recorded in a study of T-cell reconstitution after alpha-beta-depleted transplantation in children. Overall study results and limits: Among T cells one year after transplant, newly produced cells accounted for most counts and diversity.

The germline V gene has CDR1 SGHDT and CDR2 YYEEEE. V was clipped by 2 bases and J by 5 bases, with 11 bases between them. This CDR3 is built from 13 residues. TCRbeta library construction was performed incorporating unique molecular identifiers. TCRdb called the PCR reads again in MiXCR, with one record for every CDR3 protein. Counted here are more than 200,000 distinct CDR3 sequences, 17% occurring once; the ten biggest clones make up around 45%. For this clonotype: The antigen is not known.

The clonotype comes from a male patient between 2 and 15 years old who had a stem cell transplant for acute lymphoblastic leukemia, so the T cells may come from the graft donor. Material: PBMCs, mostly from graft donor cells, obtained 360 days after TCRalphabeta/CD19-depleted stem cell transplant. The rearrangement links TRBV5-6 to TRBJ2-7; unclear D gene. The CDR3 DNA reads as TGTGCCAGCAGCTTTCAGAGAAACCACGAGCAGTACTTC. Protein: CASSFQRNHEQYF.